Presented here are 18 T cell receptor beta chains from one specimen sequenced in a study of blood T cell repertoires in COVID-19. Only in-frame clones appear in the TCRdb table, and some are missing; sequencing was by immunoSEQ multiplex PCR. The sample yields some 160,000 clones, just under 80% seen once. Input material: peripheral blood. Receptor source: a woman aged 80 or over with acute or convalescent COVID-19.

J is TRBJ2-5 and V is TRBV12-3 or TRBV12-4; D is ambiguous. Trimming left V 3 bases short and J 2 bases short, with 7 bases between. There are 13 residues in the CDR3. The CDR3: CASSFSGQETQYF. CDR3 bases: TGTGCCAGCAGTTTCTCCGGGCAAGAGACCCAGTACTTC.

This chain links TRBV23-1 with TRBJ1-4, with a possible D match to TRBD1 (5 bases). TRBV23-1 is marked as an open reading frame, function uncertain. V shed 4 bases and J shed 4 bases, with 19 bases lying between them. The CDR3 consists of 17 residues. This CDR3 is CASSPPRYTGLNEKLFF. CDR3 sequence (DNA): TGCGCCAGCAGTCCCCCTCGATACACGGGACTTAATGAAAAACTGTTTTTT.

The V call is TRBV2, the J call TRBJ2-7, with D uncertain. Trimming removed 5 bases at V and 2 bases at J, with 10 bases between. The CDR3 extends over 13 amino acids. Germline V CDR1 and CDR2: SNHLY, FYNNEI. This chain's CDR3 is CASSRQAPYEQYF. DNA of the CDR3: TGTGCCAGCAGTCGGCAGGCTCCCTACGAGCAGTACTTC.

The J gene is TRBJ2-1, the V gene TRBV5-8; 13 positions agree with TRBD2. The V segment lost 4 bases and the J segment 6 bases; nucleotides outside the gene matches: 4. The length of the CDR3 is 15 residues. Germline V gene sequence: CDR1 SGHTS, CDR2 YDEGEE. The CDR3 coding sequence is TGTGCCAGCAGCCGGGGACTAGCGGGACTCAATGAGCAGTTCTTC. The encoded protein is CASSRGLAGLNEQFF.

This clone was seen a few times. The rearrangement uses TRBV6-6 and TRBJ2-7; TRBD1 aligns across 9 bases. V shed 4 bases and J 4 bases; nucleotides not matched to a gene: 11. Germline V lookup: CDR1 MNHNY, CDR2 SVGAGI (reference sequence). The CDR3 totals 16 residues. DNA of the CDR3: TGTGCCAGCAGTTTGTACCGGGACAGGGATATATACGAGCAGTACTTC. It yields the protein CASSLYRDRDIYEQYF.

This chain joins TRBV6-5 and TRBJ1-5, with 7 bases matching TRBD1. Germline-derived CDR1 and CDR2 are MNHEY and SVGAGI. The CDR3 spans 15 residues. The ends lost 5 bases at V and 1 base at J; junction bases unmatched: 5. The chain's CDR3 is CASSLGTASNQPQHF. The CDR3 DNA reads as TGTGCCAGCAGTCTCGGGACAGCGAGCAATCAGCCCCAGCATTTT.

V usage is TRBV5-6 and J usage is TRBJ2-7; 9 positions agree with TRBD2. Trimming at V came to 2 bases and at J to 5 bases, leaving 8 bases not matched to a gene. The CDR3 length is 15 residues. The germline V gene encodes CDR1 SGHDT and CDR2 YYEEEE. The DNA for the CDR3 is TGTGCCAGCAGCTTAGGAACCGGGACTAGCAACGAGCAGTACTTC. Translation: CASSLGTGTSNEQYF.

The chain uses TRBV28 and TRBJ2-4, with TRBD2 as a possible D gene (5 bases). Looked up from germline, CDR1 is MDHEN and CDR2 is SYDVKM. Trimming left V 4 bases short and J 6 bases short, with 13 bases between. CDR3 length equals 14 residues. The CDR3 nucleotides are TGTGCCAGCAGTTCGTCCTCGGGAACAAACATTCAGTACTTC. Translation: CASSSSSGTNIQYF.

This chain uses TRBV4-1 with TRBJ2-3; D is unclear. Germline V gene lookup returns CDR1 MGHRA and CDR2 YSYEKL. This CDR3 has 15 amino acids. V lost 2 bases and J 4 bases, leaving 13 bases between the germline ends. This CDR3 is CASSQNVLVPDTQYF. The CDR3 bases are TGCGCCAGCAGCCAAAATGTTCTAGTCCCAGATACGCAGTATTTT.

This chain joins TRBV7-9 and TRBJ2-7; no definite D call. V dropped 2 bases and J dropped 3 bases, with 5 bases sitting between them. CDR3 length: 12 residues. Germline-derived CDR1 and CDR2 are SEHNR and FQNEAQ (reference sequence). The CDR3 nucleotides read TGTGCCAGCAGCTTAACCAGCTACGAGCAGTACTTC. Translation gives CASSLTSYEQYF.

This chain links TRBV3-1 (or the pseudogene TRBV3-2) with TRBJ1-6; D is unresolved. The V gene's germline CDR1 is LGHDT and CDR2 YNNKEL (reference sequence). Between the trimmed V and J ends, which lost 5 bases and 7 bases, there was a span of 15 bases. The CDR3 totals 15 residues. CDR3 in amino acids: CASSSGLGWNSPLHF. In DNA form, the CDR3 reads TGTGCCAGCAGCTCGGGTCTTGGTTGGAATTCACCCCTCCACTTT.

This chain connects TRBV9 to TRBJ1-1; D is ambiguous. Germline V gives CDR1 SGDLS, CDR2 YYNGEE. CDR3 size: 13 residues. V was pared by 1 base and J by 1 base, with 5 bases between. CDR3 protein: CASSVMRNTEAFF. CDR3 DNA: TGTGCCAGCAGCGTAATGAGGAACACTGAAGCTTTCTTT.

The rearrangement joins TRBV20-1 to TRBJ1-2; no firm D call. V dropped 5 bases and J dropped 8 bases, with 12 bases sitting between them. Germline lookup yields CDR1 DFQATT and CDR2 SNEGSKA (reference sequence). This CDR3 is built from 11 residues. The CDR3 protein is CSAGTLPGYTF. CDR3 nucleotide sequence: TGCAGTGCTGGTACTTTACCGGGCTACACCTTC.

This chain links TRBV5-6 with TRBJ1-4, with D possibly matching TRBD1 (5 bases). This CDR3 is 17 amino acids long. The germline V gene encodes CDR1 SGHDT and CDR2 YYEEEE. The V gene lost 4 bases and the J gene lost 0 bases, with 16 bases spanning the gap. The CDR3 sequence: CASSSSGAISTNEKLFF. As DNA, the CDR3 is TGTGCCAGCAGCAGCAGTGGGGCCATTTCAACTAATGAAAAACTGTTTTTT.

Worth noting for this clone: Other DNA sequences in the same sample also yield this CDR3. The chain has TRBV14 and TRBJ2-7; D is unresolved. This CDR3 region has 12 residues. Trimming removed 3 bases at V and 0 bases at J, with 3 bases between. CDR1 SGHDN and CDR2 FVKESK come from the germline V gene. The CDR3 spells CASSHSSYEQYF. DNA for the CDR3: TGTGCCAGCAGCCACAGCTCCTACGAGCAGTACTTC.

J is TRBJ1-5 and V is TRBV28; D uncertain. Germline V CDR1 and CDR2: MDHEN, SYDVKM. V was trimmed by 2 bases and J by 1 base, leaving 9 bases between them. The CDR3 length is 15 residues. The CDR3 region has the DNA TGTGCCAGCAGTTTAGCGGGCATGAGCAATCAGCCCCAGCATTTT. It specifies CASSLAGMSNQPQHF.

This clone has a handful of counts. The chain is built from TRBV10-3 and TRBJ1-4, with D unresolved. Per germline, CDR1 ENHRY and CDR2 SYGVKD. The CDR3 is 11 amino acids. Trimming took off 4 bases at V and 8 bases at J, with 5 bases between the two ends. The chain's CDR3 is CAISGGEKLFF. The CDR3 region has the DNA TGTGCCATCAGTGGAGGGGAAAAACTGTTTTTT.

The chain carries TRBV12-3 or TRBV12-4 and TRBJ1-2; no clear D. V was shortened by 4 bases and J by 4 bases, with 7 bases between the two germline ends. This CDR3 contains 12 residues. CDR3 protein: CASSSQIYGYTF. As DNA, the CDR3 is TGTGCCAGCAGTTCCCAGATCTATGGCTACACCTTC.